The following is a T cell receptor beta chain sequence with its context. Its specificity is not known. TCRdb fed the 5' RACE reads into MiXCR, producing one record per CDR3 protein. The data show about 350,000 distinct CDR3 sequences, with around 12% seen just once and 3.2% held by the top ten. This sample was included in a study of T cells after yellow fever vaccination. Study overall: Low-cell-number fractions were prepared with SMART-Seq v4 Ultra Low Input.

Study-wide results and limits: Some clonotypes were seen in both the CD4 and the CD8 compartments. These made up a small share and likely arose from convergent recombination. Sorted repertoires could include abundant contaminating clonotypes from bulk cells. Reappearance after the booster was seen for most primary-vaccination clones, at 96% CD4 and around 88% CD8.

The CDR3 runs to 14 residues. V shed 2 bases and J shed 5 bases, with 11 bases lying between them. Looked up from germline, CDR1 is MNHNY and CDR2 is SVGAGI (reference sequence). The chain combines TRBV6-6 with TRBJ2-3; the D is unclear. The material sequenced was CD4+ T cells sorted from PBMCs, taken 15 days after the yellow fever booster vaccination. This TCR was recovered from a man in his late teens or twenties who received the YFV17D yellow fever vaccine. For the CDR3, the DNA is TGTGCCAGCAGTTACCTCTTTGGGGAAGATACGCAGTATTTT. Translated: CASSYLFGEDTQYF.